This entry lists 22 T cell receptor beta chains sequenced from one sample in a study of T-cell reconstitution after alpha-beta-depleted transplantation in children. Unique molecular identifiers featured in how the TCRbeta library was prepared. In TCRdb, the PCR reads were re-called with MiXCR into one record per CDR3 protein. Here the sample spans about 600,000 distinct CDR3 sequences, roughly 13% being singletons. The sequenced sample was PBMCs, mostly from graft donor cells, obtained 360 days after TCRalphabeta/CD19-depleted stem cell transplant. The receptors here all came from a male patient aged 10-17 years who had a stem cell transplant for acute myeloid leukemia, so the T cells may come from the graft donor.

J is TRBJ1-1 and V is TRBV5-1; 9 nucleotides match TRBD1. Trimming cost V 4 bases and J 3 bases; bases outside gene matches: 13. The CDR3 has 17 residues. Germline V gives CDR1 SGHRS, CDR2 YFSETQ. The CDR3 coding sequence is TGCGCCAGCAGCGCCGGACAGGGGACTATGTCTTACACTGAAGCTTTCTTT. It specifies CASSAGQGTMSYTEAFF.

This clonotype was recorded at least ten times. This chain connects TRBV29-1 to TRBJ2-7; 9 bases line up with TRBD1. CDR1 is SQVTM and CDR2 is ANQGSEA in the germline V gene. V gave up 4 bases and J gave up 4 bases; unmatched junction bases: 5. The CDR3 has 13 residues. The CDR3: CSVVRQGVYEQYF. In nucleotides, the CDR3 is TGCAGCGTTGTCCGACAGGGGGTGTACGAGCAGTACTTC.

This clonotype was seen ten or more times. The chain employs TRBV20-1 and TRBJ1-5; D not certain. This CDR3 is 14 amino acids long. The V gene's germline CDR1 is DFQATT and CDR2 SNEGSKA (reference sequence). V was pared by 2 bases and J by 1 base, with 9 bases between. The DNA for the CDR3 is TGCAGTGCTAGACATCCTGGGAGCAATCAGCCCCAGCATTTT. It codes for CSARHPGSNQPQHF.

This sequence joins TRBV20-1 and TRBJ1-3; TRBD1 matches 7 bases. This CDR3 is built from 16 residues. V lost 2 bases to trimming and J lost 0 bases; unmatched junction nucleotides: 7. The germline V gene encodes CDR1 DFQATT and CDR2 SNEGSKA (reference sequence). CDR3: CSARHITGVSGNTIYF. Here the CDR3 DNA reads TGCAGTGCTAGACATATAACAGGGGTCTCTGGAAACACCATATATTTT.

This clonotype was seen repeatedly, ten times or more. The rearrangement links TRBV4-3 to TRBJ2-7; 11 bases agree with TRBD2. Trimming removed 2 bases from V and 4 bases from J; junction bases left unmatched: 4. The CDR3 has 15 amino acids. Germline V gene data show CDR1 as LGHNA and CDR2 as YSLEER. The CDR3 sequence: CASSQLAGGPYEQYF. The DNA for the CDR3 is TGCGCCAGCAGCCAACTAGCGGGAGGACCATACGAGCAGTACTTC.

There are a few counts of this clonotype. This rearrangement joins TRBV15 to TRBJ2-1; 9 bases are a match to TRBD1. V lost 4 bases to trimming and J lost 8 bases; unmatched junction nucleotides: 12. This CDR3 is built from 16 residues. The germline V gene encodes CDR1 LNHNV and CDR2 YYDKDF (reference sequence). The CDR3 nucleotides are TGTGCCACCAGCAACCACCGGGACAGGGATAAGGATGAGCAGTTCTTC. Translation gives CATSNHRDRDKDEQFF.

This clonotype occurred a few times. The chain carries TRBV9 and TRBJ2-1; the D is unclear. In germline, CDR1 is SGDLS, CDR2 YYNGEE. The ends were cut back, 0 bases at V and 5 bases at J, with 12 bases in the middle. CDR3 size: 15 residues. The CDR3 is CASSVAGEWDNEQFF. The CDR3 region has the DNA TGTGCCAGCAGCGTAGCGGGTGAGTGGGACAATGAGCAGTTCTTC.

V and J are TRBV7-3 and TRBJ2-3, with TRBD2 matching 8 bases. Looked up from germline, CDR1 is SGHTA and CDR2 is FQGTGA. This CDR3 comprises 18 residues. With 5 bases clipped from V and 0 bases from J, the junction kept 13 bases outside the gene matches. The DNA for the CDR3 is TGTGCCAGCAGCGAACGCATGGCTAGCGGGCTTAGCACAGATACGCAGTATTTT. It specifies CASSERMASGLSTDTQYF.

This chain links TRBV4-2 with TRBJ2-5, with 13 bases that match TRBD2. The germline V gene encodes CDR1 LGHNA and CDR2 YNFKEQ. The J segment lost 4 bases and the V segment lost 4 bases, leaving 9 bases of the junction unmatched. The CDR3 is 17 amino acids. CDR3 DNA sequence: TGTGCCAGCAGCCGCGGACTAGCGGGAGTGTTGGGAGAGACCCAGTACTTC. Encoded protein: CASSRGLAGVLGETQYF.

This clonotype showed up just a few times. The chain combines TRBV18 with TRBJ2-7; D possibly corresponds to TRBD2 (6 bases). The germline V and J ends were trimmed by 3 bases and 3 bases, with 18 bases remaining between them. The CDR3 contains 16 residues. CDR1 is KGHSH, CDR2 LQKENI, per germline. The CDR3 DNA sequence: TGTGCCAGCTCACCGCTGGACTCCTGGCGGGGCTACGAGCAGTACTTC. Protein product: CASSPLDSWRGYEQYF.

The rearrangement uses TRBV7-3 and TRBJ1-2, with TRBD1 as a possible D gene (6 bases). CDR1 SGHTA and CDR2 FQGTGA come from the germline V gene. The CDR3 is 13 residues long. The germline V and J ends were trimmed by 6 bases and 4 bases, with 12 bases remaining between them. CDR3 DNA sequence: TGTGCCAGCAGTGAAACAGGGCTCTATGGCTACACCTTC. It yields the protein CASSETGLYGYTF.

This clonotype was found a few times. The V gene is TRBV7-9, the J gene TRBJ2-5, with 7 bases fitting TRBD1. The V gene's germline CDR1 is SEHNR and CDR2 FQNEAQ (reference sequence). V trimming: 3 bases; J trimming: 1 base; junction bases outside the gene matches: 2. CDR3 length: 14 residues. This CDR3 reads CASSFGTVQETQYF. Written as DNA, the CDR3 is TGTGCCAGCAGCTTTGGGACAGTCCAAGAGACCCAGTACTTC.

This clonotype was observed a few times. This rearrangement joins TRBV11-2 to TRBJ1-1; D call uncertain. This CDR3 is 15 amino acids long. CDR1 is SGHAT, CDR2 FQNNGV, per germline. With 5 bases removed from V and 4 bases from J, the gap between germline ends came to 17 bases. The CDR3 protein is CASSPQALGSTEAFF. CDR3 in DNA: TGTGCCAGCAGCCCGCAAGCCCTGGGGAGCACTGAAGCTTTCTTT.

J is TRBJ2-1 and V is TRBV30; TRBD2 matches 11 bases. The CDR3 totals 15 residues. CDR1 is GTSNPN, CDR2 SVGIG, per germline (reference sequence). With 0 bases clipped from V and 7 bases from J, the junction kept 5 bases outside the gene matches. In DNA form, the CDR3 reads TGTGCCTGGAGTGTAACTAGCGGGAGAGGGAATGAGCAGTTCTTC. This encodes CAWSVTSGRGNEQFF.

To note about this clonotype: A much larger clone differs from this one at a single base, so this may be a read error. This sequence joins TRBV10-3 and TRBJ2-7; TRBD1 might be the D (5 bases). Between the trimmed V and J ends, which lost 2 bases and 2 bases, there was a span of 19 bases. The CDR3 extends over 17 amino acids. CDR1 is ENHRY, CDR2 SYGVKD, per germline. The CDR3, as DNA: TGTGCCATCAGTGAGGTCCGGGCAGGGTCGCCGACCTACGAGCAGTACTTC. Its translation is CAISEVRAGSPTYEQYF.

This chain connects TRBV12-5 to TRBJ2-1; 10 bases match TRBD2. Germline CDR1 and CDR2: LGHNT and FRNRAP. V shed 1 base, J shed 4 bases, and the junction held 4 bases outside the gene matches. The CDR3 extends over 16 amino acids. The CDR3 DNA sequence: TGTGCTAGTGGTTTGGGACCTAGCGGGAGTTACAATGAGCAGTTCTTC. Residues: CASGLGPSGSYNEQFF.

The V call is TRBV18, the J call TRBJ1-5; D perhaps matches TRBD1 (6 bases). Looked up from germline, CDR1 is KGHSH and CDR2 is LQKENI. The CDR3 covers 15 residues. Trimming removed 3 bases from V and 7 bases from J, with 16 bases in between. The CDR3 loop reads CASSPLSGDGQPQHF. CDR3 bases: TGTGCCAGCTCACCTTTGTCAGGGGACGGGCAGCCCCAGCATTTT.

This clonotype came up a few times. This chain uses TRBV14 with TRBJ1-1; possibly TRBD1 for D (5 bases). The CDR3 runs 14 residues. Trimming cost V 3 bases and J 4 bases, with 12 bases left between them. Germline lookup yields CDR1 SGHDN and CDR2 FVKESK. The DNA for the CDR3 is TGTGCCAGCAGCCAGACGTATGGGACCACTGAAGCTTTCTTT. It is translated as CASSQTYGTTEAFF. The full variable domain, completed using reference TRBV14 and TRBJ1-1, is EAGVTQFPSHSVIEKGQTVTLRCDPISGHDNLYWYRRVMGKEIKFLLHFVKESKQDESGMPNNRFLAERTGGTYSTLKVQPAELEDSGVYFCASSQTYGTTEAFFGQGTRLTVV.

This clonotype was seen more than once but under ten times. The rearrangement links TRBV29-1 to TRBJ2-7; D is possibly TRBD2 (6 bases). The CDR3 totals 12 residues. Germline lookup yields CDR1 SQVTM and CDR2 ANQGSEA. The germline V and J ends were trimmed by 3 bases and 2 bases, with 8 bases remaining between them. The CDR3 loop reads CSVEAGTYEQYF. The CDR3 bases are TGCAGCGTTGAGGCGGGGACCTACGAGCAGTACTTC.

The table lists this clonotype with a few counts. This chain joins TRBV20-1 and TRBJ2-7, with D perhaps matching TRBD1 or TRBD2 (6 bases each). CDR3 length: 14 residues. Looked up from germline, CDR1 is DFQATT and CDR2 is SNEGSKA (reference sequence). The ends were cut back, 6 bases at V and 6 bases at J, with 21 bases in the middle. Here the CDR3 reads CSALRGGGPAEQYF. CDR3 DNA: TGCAGTGCCTTAAGAGGGGGAGGCCCGGCCGAGCAGTACTTC.

In its sample, this clonotype was seen many times. This chain connects TRBV20-1 to TRBJ2-7, with 7 bases matching TRBD2. This CDR3 region has 14 residues. V trimming: 2 bases; J trimming: 3 bases; junction bases outside the gene matches: 7. Germline CDR1 DFQATT, CDR2 SNEGSKA (reference sequence). For the CDR3, the DNA is TGCAGTGCTAGAAAGGGGAGGGCGGTCTACGAGCAGTACTTC. Its translation: CSARKGRAVYEQYF.

The chain combines TRBV20-1 with TRBJ1-1; D gene uncertain. V was clipped by 2 bases and J by 9 bases, with 13 bases between them. The germline V gene encodes CDR1 DFQATT and CDR2 SNEGSKA (reference sequence). The CDR3 has 12 amino acids. The CDR3 bases are TGCAGTGCTAGACAGGCCTACGAAAAAGCTTTCTTT. Protein product: CSARQAYEKAFF.